The rows below give T cell receptor beta chains drawn from one sample of a study of lymphopenia after photon versus proton radiotherapy. TCRdb keeps only in-frame clones here, not all; method: immunoSEQ multiplex PCR. The table shows some 45,000 clones, with about 85% occurring only once. This material consisted of peripheral blood, taken from a patient treated with proton-based radiotherapy. All receptors derive from a woman in her sixties or seventies with pancreatic cancer. CDR3s include the opening cysteine and the closing phenylalanine or tryptophan. Each record gives: D gene, V gene, J gene, clone size, CDR3 DNA, CDR3 protein. The D gene is left open where the match is weak. The size of a clone is reported for some rows only, either as once, few or many, or as a class for expanded clones.

D gene: -
V gene: TRBV6-5
J gene: TRBJ1-2
clone size: -
CDR3 DNA: TGTGCCAGCAGTCCCTGGACGTCCCCCTATGGCTACACCTTC
CDR3 protein: CASSPWTSPYGYTF

D gene: -
V gene: TRBV18
J gene: TRBJ2-7
clone size: -
CDR3 DNA: TGTGCCAGCTCACTCCGTGGGGGCTACGAGCAGTACTTC
CDR3 protein: CASSLRGGYEQYF

D gene: TRBD1
V gene: TRBV7-8
J gene: TRBJ2-7
clone size: -
CDR3 DNA: TGTGCCAGCAGCTCCGCCGGGACAGGGGTCGGCGAGCAGTACTTC
CDR3 protein: CASSSAGTGVGEQYF

D gene: TRBD1
V gene: TRBV5-1
J gene: TRBJ2-5
clone size: -
CDR3 DNA: TGCGCCAGCAGCTTGAGTCCGGGACAGGGAGGGGAGACCCAGTACTTC
CDR3 protein: CASSLSPGQGGETQYF

D gene: TRBD1
V gene: TRBV25-1
J gene: TRBJ1-3
clone size: -
CDR3 DNA: TGTGCCAGCAGTGAATTCGGACAGGGAAGATCTGGAAACACCATATATTTT
CDR3 protein: CASSEFGQGRSGNTIYF

D gene: -
V gene: TRBV18
J gene: TRBJ1-4
clone size: once
CDR3 DNA: TGTGCCAGCTCACCAACAGGCGACGCAACTAATGAAAAACTGTTTTTT
CDR3 protein: CASSPTGDATNEKLFF

D gene: -
V gene: TRBV5-1
J gene: TRBJ2-2
clone size: -
CDR3 DNA: TGCGCCAGCAGCTTGGCCGGGTGGGGCAGCTCGAACGGCGGGGAGCTGTTTTTT
CDR3 protein: CASSLAGWGSSNGGELFF

D gene: -
V gene: TRBV6-5
J gene: TRBJ2-2
clone size: -
CDR3 DNA: TGTGCCAGCCGCCGCCCCCAACAGGGCGCCGGGGAGCTGTTTTTT
CDR3 protein: CASRRPQQGAGELFF

D gene: TRBD2
V gene: TRBV29-1
J gene: TRBJ2-1
clone size: -
CDR3 DNA: TGCAGCGTTGAGGAAGGTCTCGGAGCGGGAGAGCAGTTCTTC
CDR3 protein: CSVEEGLGAGEQFF

D gene: -
V gene: TRBV11-2
J gene: TRBJ1-3
clone size: -
CDR3 DNA: TGTGCCAGCAGCCCCGAAGGTCTAACAGGAAACACCATATATTTT
CDR3 protein: CASSPEGLTGNTIYF

D gene: TRBD2
V gene: TRBV7-2
J gene: TRBJ2-2
clone size: -
CDR3 DNA: TGTGCCAGCAGCCACCGAGCGGGAAACACCGGGGAGCTGTTTTTT
CDR3 protein: CASSHRAGNTGELFF

D gene: -
V gene: TRBV5-1
J gene: TRBJ2-7
clone size: -
CDR3 DNA: TGCGCCAGCAGCTTGGGAGGGAATAGGGCCAACGAGCAGTACTTC
CDR3 protein: CASSLGGNRANEQYF

D gene: -
V gene: TRBV11-2
J gene: TRBJ1-2
clone size: -
CDR3 DNA: TGTGCCAGCAGCTCGCTCCAGACAGGACTAATTGGCGATGGCTACACCTTC
CDR3 protein: CASSSLQTGLIGDGYTF

D gene: -
V gene: TRBV29-1
J gene: TRBJ1-5
clone size: -
CDR3 DNA: TGCAGCGTTGTTGGGTTAAATGGTCAGCCCCAGCATTTT
CDR3 protein: CSVVGLNGQPQHF

D gene: -
V gene: TRBV28
J gene: TRBJ2-7
clone size: -
CDR3 DNA: TGTGCCAGCAGTTTAAATCGGAGGTTCTCCTACGAGCAGTACTTC
CDR3 protein: CASSLNRRFSYEQYF

D gene: -
V gene: TRBV28
J gene: TRBJ2-7
clone size: few
CDR3 DNA: TGTGCCAGCACCCAGACAGCATACTCCTACGAGCAGTACTTC
CDR3 protein: CASTQTAYSYEQYF

D gene: TRBD1
V gene: TRBV30
J gene: TRBJ1-4
clone size: -
CDR3 DNA: TGTGCCTGGAACAGGGGAGGGAGCGAAAAACTGTTTTTT
CDR3 protein: CAWNRGGSEKLFF

D gene: -
V gene: TRBV6-5
J gene: TRBJ2-7
clone size: -
CDR3 DNA: TGTGCCAGCAGCTCCCGGAGGGACTCCTACGAGCAGTACTTC
CDR3 protein: CASSSRRDSYEQYF

D gene: -
V gene: TRBV2
J gene: TRBJ1-2
clone size: -
CDR3 DNA: TGTGCCAGCAGTCCAGGGAACTATGGCTACACCTTC
CDR3 protein: CASSPGNYGYTF

D gene: TRBD1
V gene: TRBV18
J gene: TRBJ1-2
clone size: -
CDR3 DNA: TGTGCCAGCTCATCGGAACAGGGGGCAAGGGGCTACACCTTC
CDR3 protein: CASSSEQGARGYTF

D gene: TRBD1
V gene: TRBV18
J gene: TRBJ1-4
clone size: -
CDR3 DNA: TGTGCCAGCTCACCACCGTCGGGACAGGAGAATGAAAAACTGTTTTTT
CDR3 protein: CASSPPSGQENEKLFF

D gene: -
V gene: TRBV6-1
J gene: TRBJ2-7
clone size: -
CDR3 DNA: TGTGCCAGCAGACTCTCAGGGCGCGAGCAGTACTTC
CDR3 protein: CASRLSGREQYF

D gene: -
V gene: TRBV4-3
J gene: TRBJ2-3
clone size: -
CDR3 DNA: TGCGCCAGCAGCCAGGCCCTGGGGGGTACCACAGATACGCAGTATTTT
CDR3 protein: CASSQALGGTTDTQYF

D gene: -
V gene: TRBV25-1
J gene: TRBJ2-2
clone size: -
CDR3 DNA: TGTGCCAGCAGAGCTAAGACAGGAATAGGGAGAACCGGGGAGCTGTTTTTT
CDR3 protein: CASRAKTGIGRTGELFF

D gene: -
V gene: TRBV28
J gene: TRBJ1-1
clone size: -
CDR3 DNA: TGTGCCAGCATAACCGGGACACTAGTTTACACTGAAGCTTTCTTT
CDR3 protein: CASITGTLVYTEAFF

D gene: -
V gene: TRBV28
J gene: TRBJ2-7
clone size: -
CDR3 DNA: TGTGCCAGCAGTGCCCCCCCCTACGAGCAGTACTTC
CDR3 protein: CASSAPPYEQYF

D gene: TRBD1
V gene: TRBV6-5
J gene: TRBJ1-5
clone size: -
CDR3 DNA: TGTGCCAGCAGTGGGGGACAGGGGTATCAGCCCCAGCATTTT
CDR3 protein: CASSGGQGYQPQHF